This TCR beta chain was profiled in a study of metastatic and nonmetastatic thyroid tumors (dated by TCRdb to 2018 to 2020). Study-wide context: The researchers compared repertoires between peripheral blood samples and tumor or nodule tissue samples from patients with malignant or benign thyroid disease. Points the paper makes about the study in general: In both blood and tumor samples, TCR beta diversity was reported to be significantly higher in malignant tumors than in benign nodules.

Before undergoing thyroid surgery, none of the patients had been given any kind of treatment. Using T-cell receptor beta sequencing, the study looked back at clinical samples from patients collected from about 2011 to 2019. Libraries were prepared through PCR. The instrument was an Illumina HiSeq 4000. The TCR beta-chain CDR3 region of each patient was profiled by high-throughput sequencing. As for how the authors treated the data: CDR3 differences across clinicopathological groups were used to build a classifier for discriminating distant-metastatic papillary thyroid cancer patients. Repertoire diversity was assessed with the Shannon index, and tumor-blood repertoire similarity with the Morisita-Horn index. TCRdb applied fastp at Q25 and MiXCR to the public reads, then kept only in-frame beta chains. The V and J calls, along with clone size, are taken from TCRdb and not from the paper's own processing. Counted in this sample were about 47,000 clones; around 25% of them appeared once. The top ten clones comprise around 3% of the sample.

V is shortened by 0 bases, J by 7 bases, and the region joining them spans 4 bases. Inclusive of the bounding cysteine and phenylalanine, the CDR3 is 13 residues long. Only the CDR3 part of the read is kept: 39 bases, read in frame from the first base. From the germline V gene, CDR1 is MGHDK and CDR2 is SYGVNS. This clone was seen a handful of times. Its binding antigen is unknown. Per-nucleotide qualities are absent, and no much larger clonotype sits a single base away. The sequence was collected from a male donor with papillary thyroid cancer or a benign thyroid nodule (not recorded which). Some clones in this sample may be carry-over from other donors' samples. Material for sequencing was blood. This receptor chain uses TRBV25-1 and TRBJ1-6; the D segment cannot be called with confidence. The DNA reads TGTGCCAGCAGTGAATATAGGAATTCACCCCTCCACTTT. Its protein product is CASSEYRNSPLHF.